The 16 T cell receptor beta chains given below trace back to one sample, sequenced in a study of blood T cell repertoires in COVID-19. The method was immunoSEQ multiplex PCR; TCRdb's version includes in-frame clones alone and lacks a portion of them. The table has 200,000 to 250,000 clones, around 90% seen once; the top ten hold 10% to 15%. The sequencing input was peripheral blood. The receptors stem from a woman aged 18 to 35 who had recovered from COVID-19.

This chain joins TRBV6-2 or TRBV6-3 and TRBJ2-7; TRBD1 might be the D (6 bases). The CDR3 consists of 14 residues. From germline, CDR1 is MNHEY and CDR2 SVGEGT. V dropped 2 bases and J dropped 0 bases, with 8 bases sitting between them. In DNA form, the CDR3 reads TGTGCCAGCAGTTACGAGACAGGCTCCTACGAGCAGTACTTC. Translation gives CASSYETGSYEQYF.

This clone showed up just a few times. CDR3 DNA sequence: TGTGCCAGCAGAAAAACAGGGCCCGGGGAGCTGTTTTTT. It is translated as CASRKTGPGELFF. This chain links TRBV7-9 with TRBJ2-2; tentative D call: TRBD1 (6 bases). The CDR3 is 13 amino acids. The V gene's germline CDR1 is SEHNR and CDR2 FQNEAQ (reference sequence). Trimming shortened V by 6 bases and J by 6 bases, and 11 bases separated the two germline ends.

On this clone: The junction and the germline gene differ at one end; a read error may be behind it. This chain joins TRBV5-1 and TRBJ2-1, with a possible D match to TRBD2 (6 bases). The CDR3 extends over 12 amino acids. Germline V gene lookup returns CDR1 SGHRS and CDR2 YFSETQ. The CDR3 is CASSWRGNGQFF. DNA of the CDR3: TGCGCCAGCAGCTGGAGGGGTAATGGGCAGTTCTTC.

The chain carries TRBV4-3 and TRBJ2-7, with 10 bases that match TRBD1. The ends lost 1 base at V and 2 bases at J; junction bases unmatched: 5. Germline values: CDR1 LGHNA, CDR2 YSLEER. This CDR3 has 16 amino acids. The CDR3 sequence: CASSQVLGQGTYEQYF. DNA for the CDR3: TGCGCCAGCAGCCAAGTATTGGGACAGGGGACCTACGAGCAGTACTTC.

The rearrangement links TRBV5-1 to TRBJ2-7, with a possible D match to TRBD1 (6 bases). Germline CDR1 is SGHRS and CDR2 is YFSETQ. CDR3 size: 14 residues. V lost 0 bases and J 3 bases, leaving 10 bases between the germline ends. The CDR3 protein is CASSLAWDNYEQYF. In DNA, the CDR3 is TGCGCCAGCAGCTTGGCCTGGGACAACTACGAGCAGTACTTC.

The V call is TRBV4-3, the J call TRBJ1-4, with TRBD1 matching over 10 bases. The germline gives CDR1 LGHNA, CDR2 YSLEER. V shed 0 bases and J 7 bases; nucleotides not matched to a gene: 5. This CDR3 is built from 16 residues. The CDR3 sequence: CASSQEGQGLAEKLFF. The CDR3 DNA sequence: TGCGCCAGCAGCCAAGAGGGACAGGGGCTAGCTGAAAAACTGTTTTTT.

This chain joins TRBV13 and TRBJ2-7, with 10 bases identical to TRBD1. Germline V gene sequence: CDR1 PRHDT, CDR2 FYEKMQ (reference sequence). The ends lost 5 bases at V and 7 bases at J; junction bases unmatched: 11. This CDR3 has 15 residues. The CDR3 sequence: CASSGDGTGDFEQYF. The DNA for the CDR3 is TGTGCCAGCAGCGGCGACGGGACAGGGGATTTTGAGCAGTACTTC.

V usage is TRBV4-3 and J usage is TRBJ1-5; possibly TRBD1 for D (5 bases). The ends were cut back, 2 bases at V and 2 bases at J, with 13 bases in the middle. Germline V gives CDR1 LGHNA, CDR2 YSLEER. This CDR3 has 16 residues. DNA for the CDR3: TGCGCCAGCAGCCAAAACCATCCGGGGGGCAATCAGCCCCAGCATTTT. Its protein product is CASSQNHPGGNQPQHF.

V usage is TRBV4-3 and J usage is TRBJ2-1; maybe TRBD2 (5 bases). This CDR3 has 13 amino acids. From germline, CDR1 is LGHNA and CDR2 YSLEER. Trimming took off 1 base at V and 5 bases at J, with 6 bases between the two ends. The DNA for the CDR3 is TGCGCCAGCAGCCAAGTCGGGGACAATGAGCAGTTCTTC. It encodes CASSQVGDNEQFF.

The chain uses TRBV7-9 and TRBJ1-1; 9 positions match TRBD1. Germline CDR1 is SEHNR and CDR2 is FQNEAQ (reference sequence). After removal of 2 bases from V and 4 bases from J, the junction contained 8 bases not matched to a gene. The CDR3 totals 16 residues. In DNA, the CDR3 is TGTGCCAGCAGCTTATTCACAGGGGGCGCGGGCACTGAAGCTTTCTTT. It specifies CASSLFTGGAGTEAFF.

This chain links TRBV4-3 with TRBJ1-2, with 7 bases identical to TRBD1. The CDR3 loop spans 17 amino acids. Germline CDR1 and CDR2: LGHNA and YSLEER. Trimming took 3 bases from V and 8 from J; bases not matched to a gene: 18. CDR3 region: CASSHQATGSGVEGYTF. DNA for the CDR3: TGCGCCAGCAGCCACCAAGCGACAGGGTCCGGGGTAGAGGGCTACACCTTC.

The chain couples TRBV5-5 to TRBJ2-1; 8 bases align to TRBD2. Per the germline V gene, CDR1 is SGHKS and CDR2 is YYEKEE (reference sequence). The trim removed 3 bases at V and 3 bases at J, leaving 11 bases unmatched. The CDR3 spans 17 residues. The CDR3 sequence is CASSSYPGLESYNEQFF. The CDR3 DNA follows: TGTGCCAGCAGCTCCTACCCGGGACTAGAAAGCTACAATGAGCAGTTCTTC.

V and J are TRBV7-6 and TRBJ2-2, with TRBD2 identical over 13 bases. V shed 3 bases and J 3 bases; nucleotides not matched to a gene: 4. Germline V gene data show CDR1 as SGHVS and CDR2 as FNYEAQ. The CDR3 totals 17 residues. The CDR3 is CASSLQLAGGYTGELFF. Here the CDR3 DNA reads TGTGCCAGCAGCTTGCAACTAGCGGGAGGGTACACCGGGGAGCTGTTTTTT.

The rearrangement links TRBV4-1 to TRBJ2-7, with TRBD1 identical over 8 bases. After removal of 6 bases from V and 9 bases from J, the junction contained 13 bases not matched to a gene. This CDR3 has 14 residues. Germline V gives CDR1 MGHRA, CDR2 YSYEKL. CDR3 in DNA: TGCGCCAGCAGTCCAGGACAGGGTAATGTAGGGCAGTACTTC. As protein: CASSPGQGNVGQYF.

V is TRBV4-2 and J is TRBJ2-2; 8 bases are shared with TRBD2. V lost 4 bases, J lost 1 base, and 2 bases stayed unmatched. Germline V gene data show CDR1 as LGHNA and CDR2 as YNFKEQ. The CDR3 has 15 residues. The CDR3 nucleotides read TGTGCCAGCAGCCTCAGCGGGGGGAACACCGGGGAGCTGTTTTTT. Translated: CASSLSGGNTGELFF.

V is TRBV4-1 and J is TRBJ2-7, with a tentative D call TRBD1 (5 bases). This CDR3 region has 12 residues. Per the germline V gene, CDR1 is MGHRA and CDR2 is YSYEKL. V lost 4 bases and J 5 bases, leaving 9 bases between the germline ends. The CDR3: CASSPGQDEQYF. The DNA for the CDR3 is TGCGCCAGCAGCCCCGGACAAGACGAGCAGTACTTC.